This TCR beta chain was observed in a study of T cells after yellow fever vaccination. Regarding the study as a whole: The study found a weaker secondary response that peaked faster, day 5 versus 15. Contaminating bulk clonotypes could be abundant in FACS-sorted repertoires. Clonotype sharing between CD4 and CD8 compartments was small.

V shed 5 bases and J shed 7 bases, with 21 bases lying between them. Germline lookup yields CDR1 SGHDT and CDR2 YYEEEE. CDR3 length equals 15 residues. Of note for this clonotype: Its antigen is unidentified.

The TCR cDNA carried a universal primer site and UMIs from 5'RACE template switching. TCRdb itself ran the 5' RACE reads through MiXCR, one entry per CDR3 protein. The table lists roughly 400,000 distinct CDR3 sequences, around 20% of them singletons, with roughly a sixth in the top ten. The material was PBMCs, obtained before the yellow fever booster vaccination. This TCR derives from a man between 18 and 35 years old who received the YFV17D yellow fever vaccine. The V and J genes are TRBV5-6 and TRBJ1-2; a possible D gene is TRBD1 (5 bases). The DNA of the CDR3 is TGTGCCAGCAGGCAGAATGGGGCAGGGCAGGGTGGCTACACCTTC. Translation: CASRQNGAGQGGYTF.